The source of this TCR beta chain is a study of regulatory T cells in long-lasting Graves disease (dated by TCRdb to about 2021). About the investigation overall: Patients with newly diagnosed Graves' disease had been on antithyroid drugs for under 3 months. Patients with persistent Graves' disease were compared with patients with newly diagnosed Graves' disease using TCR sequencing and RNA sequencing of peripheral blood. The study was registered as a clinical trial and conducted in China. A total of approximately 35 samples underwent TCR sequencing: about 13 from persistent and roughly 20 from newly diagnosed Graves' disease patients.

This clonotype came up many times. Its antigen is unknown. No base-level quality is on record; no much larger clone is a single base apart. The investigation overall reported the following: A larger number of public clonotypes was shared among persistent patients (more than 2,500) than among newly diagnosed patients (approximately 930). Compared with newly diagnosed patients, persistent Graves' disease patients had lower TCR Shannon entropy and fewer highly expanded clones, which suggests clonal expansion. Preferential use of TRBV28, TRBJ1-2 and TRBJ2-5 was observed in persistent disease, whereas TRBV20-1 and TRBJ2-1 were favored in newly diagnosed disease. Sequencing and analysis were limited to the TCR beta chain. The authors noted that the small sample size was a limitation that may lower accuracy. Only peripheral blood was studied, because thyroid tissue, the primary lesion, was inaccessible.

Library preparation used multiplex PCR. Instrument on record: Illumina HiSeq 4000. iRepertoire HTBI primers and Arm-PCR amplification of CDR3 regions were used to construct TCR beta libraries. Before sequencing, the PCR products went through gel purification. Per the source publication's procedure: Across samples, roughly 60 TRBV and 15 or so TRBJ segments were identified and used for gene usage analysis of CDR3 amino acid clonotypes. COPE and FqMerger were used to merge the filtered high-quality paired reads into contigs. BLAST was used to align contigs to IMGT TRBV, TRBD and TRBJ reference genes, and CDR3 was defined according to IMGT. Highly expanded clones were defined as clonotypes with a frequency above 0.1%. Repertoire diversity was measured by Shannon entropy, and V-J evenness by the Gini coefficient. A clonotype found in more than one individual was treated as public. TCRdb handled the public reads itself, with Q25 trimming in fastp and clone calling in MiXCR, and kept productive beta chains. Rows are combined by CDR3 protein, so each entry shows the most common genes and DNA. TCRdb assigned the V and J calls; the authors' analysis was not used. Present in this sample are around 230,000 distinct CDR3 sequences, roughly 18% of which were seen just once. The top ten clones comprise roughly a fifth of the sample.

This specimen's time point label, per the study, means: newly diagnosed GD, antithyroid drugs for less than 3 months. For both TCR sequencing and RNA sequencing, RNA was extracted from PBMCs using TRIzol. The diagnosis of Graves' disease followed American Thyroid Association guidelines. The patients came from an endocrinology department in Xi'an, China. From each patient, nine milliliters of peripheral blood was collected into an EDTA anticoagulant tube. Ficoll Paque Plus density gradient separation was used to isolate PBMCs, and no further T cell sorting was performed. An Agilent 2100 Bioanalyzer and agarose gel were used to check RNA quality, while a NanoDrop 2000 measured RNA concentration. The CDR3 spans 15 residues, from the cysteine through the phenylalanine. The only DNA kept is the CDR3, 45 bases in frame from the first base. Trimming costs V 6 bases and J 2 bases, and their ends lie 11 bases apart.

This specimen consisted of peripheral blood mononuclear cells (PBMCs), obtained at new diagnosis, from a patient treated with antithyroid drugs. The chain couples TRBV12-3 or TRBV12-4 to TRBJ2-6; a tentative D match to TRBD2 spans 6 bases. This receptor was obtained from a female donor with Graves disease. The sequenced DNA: TGTGCCAGCAGCCGGGACTTCGCTGGGGCCAACGTCCTGACTTTC. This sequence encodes CASSRDFAGANVLTF.